This is a list of T cell receptor beta chains from one sample in a study of OX40 agonist ivuxolimab in advanced cancers. The protocol was immunoSEQ multiplex PCR, while the TCRdb copy is restricted to in-frame clones and leaves out a portion. The table lists about 65,000 clones, roughly 89% of them singletons. Sequenced here: CD4+ or CD8+ T cells sorted from blood, sampled in a trial of the OX40 agonist ivuxolimab. The origin of the receptors is an adult with an advanced solid tumor such as melanoma, head and neck, liver or kidney cancer. The conserved cysteine and the conserved F or W are not part of the CDR3 here. Clone size is not always given. Where it is, it says once, few, many or a class for expanded clones.

clone_size j_call v_call cdr3_aa
once TRBJ2-6 TRBV5-4 ASSLYLVSGANVLT
- TRBJ2-6 TRBV2 ASSGGGGANVLT
- TRBJ2-1 TRBV7-9 ASSPPAGQYNEQF
- TRBJ2-1 TRBV10-3 AISEGGRYNEQF
few TRBJ1-1 TRBV6-5 ASTQGGNTEAF
- TRBJ2-2 TRBV30 AWSVPFGFTGELF
- TRBJ2-2 TRBV5-1 ASSFRGDTGELF
- TRBJ2-3 TRBV10-3 AISASKSTDTQY
- TRBJ1-4 TRBV5-4 ASSPWPTNEKLF
- TRBJ2-5 TRBV7-9 ASSVPQGLAETQY
few TRBJ1-1 TRBV20-1 SARDREAF
few TRBJ1-6 TRBV27 ASGGTGSSTLH
- TRBJ2-5 TRBV6-5 ASSYSGTRGETQY
- TRBJ1-4 TRBV4-2 ASSPNKDRNEKLF
- TRBJ2-3 TRBV30 AWRASTDTQY
- TRBJ2-3 TRBV6-1 ASRRSSQSTDTQY
once TRBJ1-3 TRBV6-6 ASSYPGTGRDTIY
- TRBJ2-3 TRBV18 ASSTRTDTQY
once TRBJ1-2 TRBV6-6 ASSYSSRGNGYT
- TRBJ2-1 TRBV11-2 ASSPGAFSYNEQF
- TRBJ1-2 TRBV5-1 ASSLEGQPEIYGYT
few TRBJ1-2 TRBV2 ASKGQAFSRYT
- TRBJ1-6 TRBV4-2 ASSLRQGAGNSPLH
- TRBJ1-6 TRBV5-4 ASSNGLGPNSPLH
- TRBJ2-7 TRBV12-5 ASGRPTGLHEQY
- TRBJ2-5 TRBV2 ASRVGGASARTSETQY
- TRBJ2-7 TRBV6-6 ASSQRGRDTYEQY
- TRBJ1-3 TRBV7-6 ASSPQGGSGNTIY
- TRBJ2-5 TRBV6-5 ASSYRGQGETQY
few TRBJ2-7 TRBV10-3 AISESMDRGHEQY
- TRBJ1-1 TRBV11-2 ASSLDSAGGVLLENTEAF
- TRBJ1-1 TRBV7-8 ASSAYKNTEAF
- TRBJ1-1 TRBV7-8 ASSPSLNTEAF
- TRBJ1-1 TRBV6-1 ASSDLIRRNTEAF
- TRBJ1-1 TRBV27 ASSPFRDGGRMGTEAF
once TRBJ2-5 TRBV19 ASTQNPGGETQY
- TRBJ2-4 TRBV9 ASSVEGQQNIQY